These T cell receptor beta chains were read from a single sample in a study of T cells in Graves' hyperthyroidism and ophthalmopathy. From the multiplex PCR reads, TCRdb called clonotypes with MiXCR, one entry per CDR3 protein. The repertoire holds over 700,000 distinct CDR3 sequences, with roughly 40% as singletons. The sample consisted of blood. The source is a man aged 18 to 35 with Graves' hyperthyroidism. Both conserved end residues are part of each CDR3. A D gene is named only where the DNA matches it firmly. Clone size appears in some rows only: once, few, many, or a class for an expanded clone.

clone_size d_call j_call v_call cdr3_aa cdr3_nt
few TRBD1 TRBJ2-7 TRBV5-1 CASSFRGQAPEQYF TGCGCCAGCAGCTTTCGAGGACAGGCACCCGAGCAGTACTTC
- - TRBJ2-2 TRBV9 CASSVDIFNTGELFF TGTGCCAGCAGCGTAGATATCTTCAACACCGGGGAGCTGTTTTTT
many - TRBJ1-2 TRBV29-1 CSVGRQNPYGYTF TGCAGCGTTGGGAGACAGAATCCCTATGGCTACACCTTC
- - TRBJ1-1 TRBV29-1 CSVEGLVENTEAFF TGCAGCGTTGAAGGGCTGGTGGAGAACACTGAAGCTTTCTTT
- - TRBJ1-1 TRBV7-2 CASSHGQRNAEAFF TGTGCCAGCAGCCATGGACAGCGGAACGCTGAAGCTTTCTTT
- - TRBJ2-7 TRBV10-3 CASSRGSGQYF TGTGCCAGCAGTCGAGGGAGTGGGCAGTACTTC
few - TRBJ2-5 TRBV6-5 CASSYSGAKETQYF TGTGCCAGCAGTTACTCTGGAGCGAAAGAGACCCAGTACTTC
many - TRBJ1-1 TRBV7-9 CASSPPGPEAFF TGTGCCAGCAGCCCTCCCGGGCCTGAAGCTTTCTTT
many - TRBJ2-5 TRBV7-2 CASSSINRGRQETQYF TGTGCCAGCAGCTCCATTAACCGGGGCAGACAAGAGACCCAGTACTTC
few - TRBJ2-5 TRBV6-5 CASSWTIKETQYF TGTGCCAGCAGTTGGACAATCAAAGAGACCCAGTACTTC
- - TRBJ1-1 TRBV2 CASGGLILSTEAFF TGTGCCAGCGGGGGACTTATATTATCCACTGAAGCTTTCTTT
many - TRBJ1-6 TRBV2 CASSARAINSPLHF TGTGCCAGCAGCGCTCGGGCGATCAATTCACCCCTCCACTTT
few - TRBJ1-5 TRBV12-5 CASGPGGVGQPQHF TGTGCTAGTGGTCCCGGGGGGGTCGGTCAGCCCCAGCATTTT
- TRBD1 TRBJ1-5 TRBV7-8 CASSSGQANQPQHF TGTGCCAGCAGCTCCGGACAGGCCAATCAGCCCCAGCATTTT
few - TRBJ2-7 TRBV20-1 CSARDLRGPYEQYF TGCAGTGCTAGAGATTTGAGGGGCCCCTACGAGCAGTACTTC
many - TRBJ2-5 TRBV20-1 CSGRAVQETQYF TGCAGCGGGCGGGCCGTCCAAGAGACCCAGTACTTC
- - TRBJ2-5 TRBV7-7 CASSLGGEGETQYF TGTGCTAGCAGCCTAGGGGGAGAGGGTGAGACCCAGTACTTC
few - TRBJ1-6 TRBV7-9 CASSLVTGNNSPLHF TGTGCCAGCAGCTTAGTAACGGGGAACAATTCACCCCTCCACTTT
few TRBD1 TRBJ1-1 TRBV19 CASRPPGQGSAFF TGTGCCAGTAGGCCTCCGGGACAGGGGTCGGCTTTCTTT
- - TRBJ2-7 TRBV7-9 CASSSYRASREQYF TGTGCCAGCAGCTCATACAGGGCCTCACGCGAGCAGTACTTC
many - TRBJ1-5 TRBV7-2 CASSPQFGQPQHF TGTGCCAGCAGCCCCCAGTTTGGGCAGCCCCAGCATTTT
- - TRBJ2-7 TRBV20-1 CSASVYEQYF TGCAGTGCTAGCGTCTACGAGCAGTACTTC
many TRBD1 TRBJ2-5 TRBV7-8 CASSAQYRGPETQYF TGTGCCAGCAGCGCACAGTACAGGGGGCCGGAGACCCAGTACTTC
once - TRBJ1-2 TRBV29-1 CSVGVFGGGANYGYTF TGCAGCGTTGGGGTGTTTGGTGGTGGGGCTAACTATGGCTACACCTTC
few - TRBJ1-4 TRBV20-1 CSAGQLSLNEKLFF TGCAGTGCTGGACAGCTGTCCCTTAATGAAAAACTGTTTTTT
- - TRBJ1-5 TRBV7-9 CTSSSTGVGNQPQHF TGTACCAGCAGCTCGACGGGGGTCGGCAATCAGCCCCAGCATTTT
many TRBD1 TRBJ1-3 TRBV7-6 CASSSHTGVGNTIYF TGTGCCAGCAGCTCCCACACAGGGGTTGGAAACACCATATATTTT
many TRBD1 TRBJ1-1 TRBV7-6 CASSKEGTANTEAFF TGTGCCAGCAGCAAAGAGGGGACAGCGAACACTGAAGCTTTCTTT
many - TRBJ1-6 TRBV7-9 CASSWEQGGSPLHF TGTGCCAGCAGCTGGGAACAGGGAGGTTCACCCCTCCACTTT
- - TRBJ1-5 TRBV20-1 CSAATSGNNQPQHF TGCAGTGCCGCGACTAGCGGGAACAATCAGCCCCAGCATTTT
few - TRBJ2-7 TRBV5-1 CASSLGGIADYEQYF TGCGCCAGCAGCTTGGGAGGGATTGCCGACTACGAGCAGTACTTC
few TRBD2 TRBJ2-7 TRBV5-8 CASSPSSGSVYEQYF TGTGCCAGCAGCCCATCTAGCGGGAGCGTTTACGAGCAGTACTTC
- - TRBJ1-1 TRBV7-9 CASSLWGELNTEAFF TGTGCCAGCAGCTTATGGGGAGAGCTGAACACTGAAGCTTTCTTT
few - TRBJ1-1 TRBV12-3/TRBV12-4 CASKTGHHETFF TGTGCCAGCAAAACGGGACACCATGAAACTTTCTTT
- - TRBJ1-2 TRBV2 CTRQALYGYTF TGTACCAGACAGGCTCTCTATGGCTACACCTTC
- - TRBJ2-5 TRBV7-6 CASSLASSLEAQYF TGTGCCAGCAGCTTGGCTTCCAGCTTAGAGGCCCAGTACTTC
- TRBD1 TRBJ1-5 TRBV2 CASSDAGQGSQPQHF TGTGCCAGCAGTGACGCGGGACAGGGTAGTCAGCCCCAGCATTTT
- - TRBJ2-7 TRBV5-6 CASSRDWADYEQYF TGTGCCAGCAGCCGGGACTGGGCGGACTACGAGCAGTACTTC
many - TRBJ1-2 TRBV5-1 CASSLQGGVGYTF TGCGCCAGCAGCTTACAGGGAGGTGTGGGCTACACCTTC
- TRBD1 TRBJ1-2 TRBV9 CASSVTTGGYTF TGTGCCAGCAGCGTGACGACAGGGGGCTACACCTTC
few - TRBJ1-2 TRBV5-6 CASSLRIQGFYGYTF TGTGCCAGCAGCCTACGAATCCAGGGGTTCTATGGCTACACCTTC
few - TRBJ1-2 TRBV7-9 CASSVWGGGYTF TGTGCCAGCAGCGTTTGGGGGGGTGGCTACACCTTC